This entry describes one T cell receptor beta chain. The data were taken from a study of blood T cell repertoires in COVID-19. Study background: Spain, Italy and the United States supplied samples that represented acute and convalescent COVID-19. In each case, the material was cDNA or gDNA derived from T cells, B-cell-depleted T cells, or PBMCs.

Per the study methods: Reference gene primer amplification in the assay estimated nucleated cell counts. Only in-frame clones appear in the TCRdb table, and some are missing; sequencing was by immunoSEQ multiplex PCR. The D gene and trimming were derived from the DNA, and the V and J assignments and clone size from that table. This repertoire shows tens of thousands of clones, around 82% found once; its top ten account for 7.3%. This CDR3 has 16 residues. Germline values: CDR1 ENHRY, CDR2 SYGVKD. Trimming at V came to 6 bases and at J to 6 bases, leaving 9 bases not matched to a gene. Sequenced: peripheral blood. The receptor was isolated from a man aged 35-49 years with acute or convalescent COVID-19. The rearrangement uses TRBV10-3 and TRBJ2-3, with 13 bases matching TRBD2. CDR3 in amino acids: CAISPTSGGAADTQYF. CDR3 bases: TGTGCCATCAGCCCCACTAGCGGGGGGGCGGCTGATACGCAGTATTTT.